This is a list of T cell receptor beta chains from one sample in a study of OX40 agonist ivuxolimab in advanced cancers. TCRdb's table, derived via immunoSEQ multiplex PCR, lists solely in-frame clones and lacks some. The sample records about 50,000 clones, around nine tenths being singletons. The sequences come from CD4+ or CD8+ T cells sorted from blood, collected in a trial of the OX40 agonist ivuxolimab. These receptors were obtained from an adult with an advanced solid tumor such as melanoma, head and neck, liver or kidney cancer. Both conserved end residues are part of each CDR3. The order of the fields is D gene, clone size, V gene, J gene, CDR3 protein, CDR3 DNA. The D gene is left open where the match is weak. The size entry is marked missing in some rows and otherwise reads once, few, many or a size class.

-	-	TRBV11-2	TRBJ2-7	CASSLEGGALNEQYF	TGTGCCAGCAGCTTAGAGGGGGGGGCACTGAACGAGCAGTACTTC
TRBD2	once	TRBV7-9	TRBJ2-1	CASSYGLAFDEQFF	TGTGCCAGCAGCTACGGACTAGCGTTCGATGAGCAGTTCTTC
TRBD1	-	TRBV6-5	TRBJ2-7	CASSYGDRPIYEQYF	TGTGCCAGCAGTTACGGGGACAGGCCTATCTACGAGCAGTACTTC
TRBD1	-	TRBV10-1	TRBJ2-1	CASSPGTGWGAYNEQFF	TGCGCCAGCAGTCCCGGGACAGGGTGGGGGGCCTACAATGAGCAGTTCTTC
-	-	TRBV6-5	TRBJ2-1	CASRRGLTNEQFF	TGTGCCAGCAGACGAGGGTTGACGAATGAGCAGTTCTTC
TRBD1	once	TRBV4-1	TRBJ1-1	CASSQGTGPNTEAFF	TGCGCCAGCAGCCAAGGGACAGGTCCGAACACTGAAGCTTTCTTT
-	few	TRBV5-6	TRBJ1-1	CASSWTRGTEAFF	TGTGCCAGCAGCTGGACACGGGGGACTGAAGCTTTCTTT
-	-	TRBV6-5	TRBJ2-6	CASRPPGANVLTF	TGTGCCAGCCGGCCCCCTGGGGCCAACGTCCTGACTTTC
-	-	TRBV5-4	TRBJ2-5	CASRSTGRQETQYF	TGTGCCAGCAGATCGACAGGGAGGCAAGAGACCCAGTACTTC
TRBD1	-	TRBV19	TRBJ1-1	CASSIIRGQDTEAFF	TGTGCCAGTAGTATAATAAGGGGGCAGGACACTGAAGCTTTCTTT
TRBD1	-	TRBV30	TRBJ2-5	CAWSLTGGSQYF	TGTGCCTGGAGCCTTACAGGGGGGTCCCAGTACTTC
TRBD1	few	TRBV28	TRBJ1-5	CATLTGANQPQHF	TGTGCCACCCTGACAGGGGCTAATCAGCCCCAGCATTTT
-	-	TRBV15	TRBJ2-7	CATSRAGGGDSYEQYF	TGTGCCACCAGCAGGGCCGGAGGAGGGGACTCCTACGAGCAGTACTTC
TRBD2	-	TRBV5-1	TRBJ2-7	CASSLEHGGRAGEQYF	TGCGCCAGCAGCTTGGAGCATGGCGGGAGGGCCGGCGAGCAGTACTTC
TRBD2	-	TRBV2	TRBJ2-6	CASGRVAGANVLTF	TGTGCCAGTGGGAGGGTTGCTGGGGCCAACGTCCTGACTTTC
TRBD1	-	TRBV19	TRBJ1-2	CASSITFRDRVYGYTF	TGTGCCAGTAGTATAACCTTCCGGGACAGGGTCTATGGCTACACCTTC
TRBD2	-	TRBV5-5	TRBJ2-3	CASKSGGRSADTQYF	TGTGCCAGCAAGAGCGGCGGGAGATCGGCAGATACGCAGTATTTT
-	-	TRBV21-1	TRBJ2-7	CAKPKSRGRGDLGEQYF	TGTGCCAAACCCAAGTCCCGCGGGAGGGGGGATTTGGGCGAGCAGTACTTC
TRBD2	-	TRBV27	TRBJ2-2	CASRHSDAGLGSNTGELFF	TGTGCCAGCAGGCACTCGGACGCAGGACTAGGGTCAAACACCGGGGAGCTGTTTTTT
TRBD2	-	TRBV11-2	TRBJ2-2	CASAQVGGRAWNTGELFF	TGTGCCAGCGCTCAAGTAGGCGGGAGGGCATGGAACACCGGGGAGCTGTTTTTT
-	-	TRBV2	TRBJ2-3	CASGLDRGNTQYF	TGTGCCAGCGGACTGGACCGCGGGAATACGCAGTATTTT
TRBD2	-	TRBV28	TRBJ2-3	CASSSLTSGRVTDTQYF	TGTGCCAGCAGCTCCCTGACTAGCGGGAGGGTGACAGATACGCAGTATTTT
TRBD2	-	TRBV15	TRBJ2-1	CATSRDWGGYNEQFF	TGTGCCACCAGCAGAGATTGGGGGGGTTACAATGAGCAGTTCTTC